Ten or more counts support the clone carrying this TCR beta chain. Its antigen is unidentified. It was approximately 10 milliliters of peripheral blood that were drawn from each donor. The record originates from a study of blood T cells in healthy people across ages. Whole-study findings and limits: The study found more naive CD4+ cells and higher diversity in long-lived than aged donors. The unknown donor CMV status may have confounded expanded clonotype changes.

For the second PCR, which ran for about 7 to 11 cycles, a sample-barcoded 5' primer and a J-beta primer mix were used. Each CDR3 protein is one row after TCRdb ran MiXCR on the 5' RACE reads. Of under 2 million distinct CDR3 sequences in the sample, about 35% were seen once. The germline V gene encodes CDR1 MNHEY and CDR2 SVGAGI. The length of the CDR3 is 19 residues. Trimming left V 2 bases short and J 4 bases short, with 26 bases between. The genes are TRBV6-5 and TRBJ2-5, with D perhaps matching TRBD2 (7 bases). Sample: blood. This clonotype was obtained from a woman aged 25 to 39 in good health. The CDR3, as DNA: TGTGCCAGCAGTTACCAACGATCGGGGGCGTCGGGGAGGGCAGAGACCCAGTACTTC. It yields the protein CASSYQRSGASGRAETQYF.